This T cell receptor beta chain was retrieved from a study of PD-1 blockade in classical Hodgkin lymphoma. Broader study findings: The diversity seen at baseline in complete responders resembled that of newly diagnosed patients.

V lost 3 bases, J lost 5 bases, and 5 bases lay in between. Germline V gives CDR1 SGHRS, CDR2 YFSETQ. The CDR3 runs to 12 residues. Sequencing used immunoSEQ multiplex PCR; TCRdb keeps in-frame clones, though not all of them. The sample carries nearly 55,000 clones, over 75% recorded once. With regard to this clone: Antigen specificity is unknown.

In every patient, relapse followed autologous stem cell transplantation, while exposure to brentuximab vedotin differed. The source is a human donor with classical Hodgkin lymphoma. The chain is built from TRBV5-1 and TRBJ1-4; tentatively, D is TRBD1 (5 bases). Sequenced material: peripheral blood mononuclear cells (PBMCs), taken at baseline. The CDR3 here is CASSWDNEKLFF. The CDR3 DNA reads as TGCGCCAGCAGCTGGGACAATGAAAAACTGTTTTTT.